The entry that follows covers one T cell receptor beta chain sequence. As yet, its antigen is unknown. The sample originates from a study of cytomegalovirus exposure and HLA in healthy donors. Findings and limits, study-wide: A later analysis associated some 16,000 TCR beta sequences with HLA alleles at a 0.05 false discovery rate. Several of the most significant clusters appeared, in a later analysis, to be linked to common viral pathogens.

The germline V gene encodes CDR1 SQVTM and CDR2 ANQGSEA. Trimming pared 3 bases from V and 0 bases from J, leaving 11 bases between. The CDR3 covers 14 residues. The PCR used 60 Vbeta and 13 Jbeta primers. Sequencing used immunoSEQ multiplex PCR; TCRdb keeps in-frame clones, though not all of them. The sample shows about 120,000 clones, 55% to 65% of them seen only once. Donors consisted of healthy bone marrow donors. The source of this sequence is a man in his forties in good health and CMV-seropositive. V gene TRBV29-1 combines with J gene TRBJ2-5, with D perhaps matching TRBD2 (6 bases). Sequenced sample: PBMCs. The CDR3 is CSVDLGLHQETQYF. The CDR3 nucleotides read TGCAGCGTTGATCTAGGACTACACCAAGAGACCCAGTACTTC. The whole variable domain, filled in from reference TRBV29-1 and TRBJ2-5, reads SAVISQKPSRDICQRGTSLTIQCQVDSQVTMMFWYRQQPGQSLTLIATANQGSEATYESGFVIDKFPISRPNLTFSTLTVSNMSPEDSSIYLCSVDLGLHQETQYFGPGTRLLVL.